The 32 T cell receptor beta chains reported below all come from one sample, sequenced in a study of tumor-infiltrating lymphocytes in primary liver carcinoma. The tissue used was unsorted bulk material of about 19-34 mg. RNA and DNA were co-extracted from it with the AllPrep DNA/RNA mini kit. Total RNA (around 0.45 ug) served as template for TCR beta cDNA synthesis primed by a constant-region primer. What produced the TCR beta libraries was three nested multiplex PCR rounds using slightly modified ARM-PCR. Two initial PCR rounds of around 10 cycles each paired TRBV1-TRBV30 forward primers with a C-beta reverse primer. Each CDR3 protein gets one entry after TCRdb re-called the multiplex PCR reads with MiXCR. The table shows 90,000 to 150,000 distinct CDR3 sequences, with about two thirds occurring only once. Sequenced material: tumor-adjacent normal liver tissue. Receptors were obtained from a woman aged 55 to 70 with primary liver carcinoma and hepatitis B virus infection.

On this clonotype itself: A much larger clone is a single base away; this may be a read error. The conserved final phenylalanine or tryptophan is absent from the CDR3, which likely points to a read error. The rearrangement links TRBV4-1 to TRBJ2-5; 7 positions match TRBD1. V was clipped by 4 bases and J by 4 bases; unmatched bases: 6. CDR3 length equals 14 residues. Per germline, CDR1 MGHRA and CDR2 YSYEKL. The CDR3 DNA is TGCGCCAGCAGCCCCGGACAGGAGGTAGAGACCCAGTACTTA. Protein sequence: CASSPGQEVETQYL.

A note on this clonotype: The conserved phenylalanine or tryptophan normally closing the CDR3 is absent here, so this likely arose from a read error. This chain connects TRBV28 to TRBJ2-3, with D possibly being TRBD1 (5 bases). Germline CDR1 MDHEN, CDR2 SYDVKM. The CDR3 consists of 15 residues. The CDR3 sequence is CASSLEGEGVDRQYS. In DNA form, the CDR3 reads TGTGCCAGCAGTTTAGAAGGGGAAGGGGTCGATAGGCAGTATTCT.

As to this clonotype: Mismatch with germline at one junction end may stem from a read error. The CDR3 spells CTSSLGGGTDYGYTF. In DNA, the CDR3 is TGTACCAGCAGCTTAGGAGGTGGCACCGACTATGGCTACACCTTC. V and J are TRBV7-3 and TRBJ1-2; D unresolved. The CDR3 spans 15 residues. CDR1 is SGHTA and CDR2 is FQGTGA in the germline V gene. The variable domain in full, with the rest retrieved from reference TRBV7-3 and TRBJ1-2, is GAGVSQTPSNKVTEKGKYVELRCDPISGHTALYWYRQSLGQGPEFLIYFQGTGAADDSGLPNDRFFAVRPEGSVSTLKIQRTERGDSAVYLCTSSLGGGTDYGYTFGSGTRLTVV.

With regard to this clonotype: The junction shows a germline mismatch at one end, possibly a read error. Written as DNA, the CDR3 is TGTGCTAGCAGTGCCGAGTATAACACTGAAGCTTTCTTT. The encoded protein is CASSAEYNTEAFF. The chain has TRBV6-1 and TRBJ1-1; D gene uncertain. Germline CDR1 reads MNHNS; CDR2 reads SASEGT. This CDR3 is built from 13 residues.

The rearrangement links TRBV7-9 to TRBJ2-7; D is perhaps TRBD1 (5 bases). Germline-derived CDR1 and CDR2 are SEHNR and FQNEAQ (reference sequence). CDR3 length: 13 amino acids. Trimming removed 10 bases at V and 4 bases at J, with 17 bases between. Written as DNA, the CDR3 is TGTGCCATTTCGGACAAGGGGCCTTACGAGCAGTACTTC. Its protein is CAISDKGPYEQYF.

This chain uses TRBV28 with TRBJ2-5; maybe TRBD2 (7 bases). Germline V gene sequence: CDR1 MDHEN, CDR2 SYDVKM. Trimming removed 6 bases at V and 6 bases at J, with 17 bases between. The CDR3 totals 14 residues. The CDR3 bases are TGTGCCAGCAGCCCGGGGGGCGGGATTCAGACCCAGTACTTC. Amino acid sequence: CASSPGGGIQTQYF. Supplemented by reference TRBV28 and TRBJ2-5, the full variable domain reads DVKVTQSSRYLVKRTGEKVFLECVQDMDHENMFWYRQDPGLGLRLIYFSYDVKMKEKGDIPEGYSVSREKKERFSLILESASTNQTSMYLCASSPGGGIQTQYFGPGTRLLVL.

About this clonotype itself: A much bigger clone sits one base away, suggesting this may be a read error. This chain joins TRBV28 and TRBJ2-5; 10 positions agree with TRBD1. The CDR3 is made up of 18 amino acids. J was trimmed by 5 bases and V by 6 bases; bases with no gene match: 18. CDR1 and CDR2 (germline): MDHEN, SYDVKM. The CDR3 DNA reads as TGTGCCAGCAGCTCCAGAGACCACGAGACAGGGGGCTACGAGACCCAGTACTTC. This gives the protein CASSSRDHETGGYETQYF.

Turning to this clonotype: One end of the junction fails to match germline, which may point to a read error. The CDR3 loop reads CASSQADRADHPQHF. In DNA form, the CDR3 reads TGCGCCAGCAGCCAGGCGGACAGGGCGGATCACCCCCAGCATTTT. The chain joins TRBV4-1 to TRBJ1-5; 8 nucleotides match TRBD1. CDR3 length: 15 residues. Per the germline V gene, CDR1 is MGHRA and CDR2 is YSYEKL.

Comments on this clonotype: This may be a read error: a much more frequent sequence differs by one nucleotide. CDR3 nucleotides: TGTGCCAGCAGTATTCTAAAAGGGCCCCAGCATTTT. Encoded protein: CASSILKGPQHF. The chain has TRBV28 and TRBJ1-5; no clear D. Germline CDR1 is MDHEN and CDR2 is SYDVKM. The germline V and J ends were trimmed by 5 bases and 9 bases, with 11 bases remaining between them. This CDR3 spans 12 amino acids.

Details on this clonotype: At one end the junction does not follow the germline gene, possibly because of a read error. V gene TRBV28 combines with J gene TRBJ2-7; D not certain. Per the germline V gene, CDR1 is MDHEN and CDR2 is SYDVKM. CDR3 size: 13 residues. The CDR3 protein is CASSFSPGYGQYF. CDR3 DNA sequence: TGTGCCAGCAGTTTTTCCCCGGGCTACGGGCAGTACTTC.

A note on this clonotype: One end of the junction fails to match germline, which may point to a read error. CDR3 sequence reads: CTSSLGPDTEAFF. CDR3 in DNA: TGTACCAGCAGCTTAGGCCCTGACACTGAAGCTTTCTTT. The chain is built from TRBV11-1 and TRBJ1-1; D unresolved. The CDR3 runs 13 residues. Looked up from germline, CDR1 is SGHAT and CDR2 is FQDESV (reference sequence).

This clonotype was counted a single time. The junction differs from germline at one of its ends, possibly a read error. The CDR3 nucleotides read TGTGTCAGCAGCGTAGGCAAGACAACTTACAATGAGCAGTTCTTC. Encoded protein: CVSSVGKTTYNEQFF. V gene TRBV11-2 combines with J gene TRBJ2-1; no reliable D call. This CDR3 is built from 15 residues. Germline lookup yields CDR1 SGHAT and CDR2 FQNNGV.

Notes on this clonotype: At one boundary the junction diverges from the germline segment, which might be a read error. J is TRBJ2-4 and V is TRBV11-1, with 13 bases aligning to TRBD2. The CDR3 totals 17 residues. Germline-derived CDR1 and CDR2 are SGHAT and FQDESV (reference sequence). For the CDR3, the DNA is TGTGCCAGCAGCTTTCCCGGGACTAGCGGGACCATAAACATTAAGTGCTTC. The encoded protein is CASSFPGTSGTINIKCF.

A word on this clonotype: One junction end does not reproduce the germline sequence, and a read error may be involved. This sequence joins TRBV11-2 and TRBJ1-3; D perhaps matches TRBD1 (5 bases). This CDR3 is built from 19 residues. Germline V gene data show CDR1 as SGHAT and CDR2 as FQNNGV. CDR3 in amino acids: CVSSSRPDKGAYSGNTIYF. The DNA for the CDR3 is TGTGTCAGCAGCTCACGCCCGGACAAGGGAGCGTATTCTGGAAACACCATATATTTT.

This chain connects TRBV13 to TRBJ2-1; TRBD1 might be the D (6 bases). The germline V gene encodes CDR1 PRHDT and CDR2 FYEKMQ (reference sequence). There are 15 residues in the CDR3. The ends were cut back, 3 bases at V and 8 bases at J, with 17 bases in the middle. This CDR3 is CASSFYGTRGDEQFF. The CDR3, as DNA: TGTGCCAGCAGCTTCTACGGGACAAGAGGTGATGAGCAGTTCTTC.

This clonotype has ten or more counts. The gene calls are TRBV5-6 and TRBJ2-2; 7 nucleotides align to TRBD2. Per germline, CDR1 SGHDT and CDR2 YYEEEE. This CDR3 spans 18 amino acids. V dropped 1 base and J dropped 7; count of bases not matched to a gene: 16. This CDR3 reads CASSLLSREGHGIGELFF. CDR3 coding DNA: TGTGCCAGCAGCTTGTTGTCGAGGGAGGGCCATGGTATCGGGGAGCTGTTTTTT. The entire variable domain, with the rest obtained from reference TRBV5-6 and TRBJ2-2, is as follows: DAGVTQSPTHLIKTRGQQVTLRCSPKSGHDTVSWYQQALGQGPQFIFQYYEEEERQRGNFPDRFSGHQFPNYSSELNVNALLLGDSALYLCASSLLSREGHGIGELFFGEGSRLTVL.

This clonotype was observed many times. The chain is built from TRBV6-5 and TRBJ2-3, with TRBD1 matching 9 bases. The CDR3 length is 17 residues. The ends lost 5 bases at V and 1 base at J; junction bases unmatched: 10. Germline lookup yields CDR1 MNHEY and CDR2 SVGAGI. The CDR3 is CASSLNFRTGGTDTQYF. As DNA, the CDR3 is TGTGCCAGCAGTCTCAATTTCCGGACAGGGGGCACAGATACGCAGTATTTT.

The chain recombines TRBV6-1 with TRBJ1-3, with TRBD1 as a possible D gene (6 bases). CDR1 and CDR2 (germline): MNHNS, SASEGT. The CDR3 runs to 15 residues. V was cut by 7 bases and J by 2 bases, with 15 bases left in between. Here the CDR3 reads CASNDRGGPGNTIYF. CDR3 nucleotides: TGTGCCAGCAATGATAGAGGGGGACCTGGAAACACCATATATTTT.

For this clonotype: A much larger clone lies one base from this, so it may be a read error. The chain has TRBV5-1 and TRBJ1-4; the D is unclear. CDR3 length: 14 residues. Germline lookup yields CDR1 SGHRS and CDR2 YFSETQ. For the CDR3, the DNA is TGCCCCAGCAGCTTGGAAGGGAGAACGGGAAAACTGTTTTTT. This sequence encodes CPSSLEGRTGKLFF.

On this clonotype itself: This may stem from a read error, because a much larger clone lies one nucleotide away. The V call is TRBV7-9, the J call TRBJ1-1; no definite D call. The CDR3 length is 14 residues. Trimming removed 1 base from V and 1 base from J, with 7 bases in between. Germline V gene lookup returns CDR1 SEHNR and CDR2 FQNEAQ (reference sequence). CDR3 DNA: TGTGCCAGCAGCTTAGTTTCAGAGAACACTGAAGCTTTCTTT. Protein product: CASSLVSENTEAFF.

In regard to this clonotype: It may be a read error: a sequence one base away is much more abundant. The gene calls are TRBV5-1 and TRBJ1-2; D is possibly TRBD1 (6 bases). Germline lookup yields CDR1 SGHRS and CDR2 YFSETQ. There are 14 residues in the CDR3. This chain's CDR3 is CVSSLTGPPGGYTF. As DNA, the CDR3 is TGCGTCAGCAGCCTTACAGGGCCGCCGGGGGGCTACACCTTC.

This clonotype was found once. No conserved phenylalanine or tryptophan is present at the end of the CDR3, so a read error is the likely explanation. The genes are TRBV7-9 and TRBJ2-3, with 10 bases aligning to TRBD1. With V trimmed by 5 bases and J by 4 bases, 9 bases remained unmatched. From germline, CDR1 is SEHNR and CDR2 FQNEAQ (reference sequence). The CDR3 has 16 residues. The CDR3 here is CASSPRRDRGADTQYI. The CDR3 DNA reads as TGTGCCAGCAGCCCCCGTCGGGACAGGGGAGCAGATACGCAGTATATT.

A note on this clonotype: At one of its ends the junction is not consistent with the germline gene, which may arise from a read error. The chain links TRBV7-9 to TRBJ1-2, with 9 bases lining up with TRBD1. There are 14 residues in the CDR3. Looked up from germline, CDR1 is SEHNR and CDR2 is FQNEAQ (reference sequence). CDR3 amino acids: CASSPRGQGYGHTF. As DNA, the CDR3 is TGTGCCAGCAGCCCCCGGGGACAGGGCTATGGCCACACCTTC.

Details on this clonotype: At one of its ends the junction is not consistent with the germline gene, which may arise from a read error. The rearrangement uses TRBV4-1 and TRBJ2-3, with D unresolved. Per germline, CDR1 MGHRA and CDR2 YSYEKL. This CDR3 comprises 14 residues. CDR3 residues: CASGQEFLVDMQYF. DNA for the CDR3: TGCGCCAGCGGCCAAGAATTTTTGGTAGATATGCAGTATTTT.

Points on this clonotype: With a much larger clone just one base away, this may be a read error. V and J are TRBV7-9 and TRBJ2-1, with TRBD2 identical over 8 bases. CDR3 length: 15 amino acids. Germline V CDR1 and CDR2: SEHNR, FQNEAQ (reference sequence). The CDR3 loop reads CASSLFGRGDNGQFF. DNA of the CDR3: TGTGCCAGCAGCTTATTCGGGAGGGGCGACAATGGGCAGTTCTTC.

Worth noting for this clonotype: This may stem from a read error, because a much larger clone lies one nucleotide away. The chain is built from TRBV4-2 and TRBJ2-1; TRBD2 matches at 10 bases. The trim removed 4 bases at V and 9 bases at J, leaving 9 bases unmatched. CDR3 length equals 15 residues. Germline CDR1 and CDR2: LGHNA and YNFKEQ. CDR3 DNA: TGTGCCAGCAGCCGAGAACTAGCGGGAAGGTTTGAGCAGTTCTTC. Translating it yields CASSRELAGRFEQFF.

Points on this clonotype: It may be a read error: a sequence one base away is much more abundant. The rearrangement uses TRBV14 and TRBJ2-7, with D hard to call. The germline gives CDR1 SGHDN, CDR2 FVKESK. Trimming pared 4 bases from V and 2 bases from J, leaving 18 bases between. CDR3 length: 16 residues. For the CDR3, the DNA is TGTGCCAGCAGCCCTCGAGGTAGGACCCGACCCTACGAGCAGTACTTC. Translation gives CASSPRGRTRPYEQYF.

The chain combines TRBV30 with TRBJ2-7; TRBD2 matches at 9 bases. Germline V gene lookup returns CDR1 GTSNPN and CDR2 SVGIG (reference sequence). V dropped 5 bases and J dropped 3; count of bases not matched to a gene: 2. The CDR3 spans 12 residues. The CDR3 protein is CAWGGGDYEQYF. The CDR3 bases are TGTGCCTGGGGCGGGGGGGACTACGAGCAGTACTTC.

On this clonotype: The junction and the germline gene differ at one end; a read error may be behind it. The rearrangement uses TRBV28 and TRBJ1-1; the D is unclear. CDR3 length: 14 amino acids. The V gene's germline CDR1 is MDHEN and CDR2 SYDVKM. Written as DNA, the CDR3 is TGTGTCAGCATATTCCGACACGGGAACACTGAAGCTTTCTTT. Residues: CVSIFRHGNTEAFF.

Details on this clonotype: As the CDR3 is not closed by the conserved phenylalanine or tryptophan, this likely results from a read error. The limits of the CDR3 on the DNA are not certain, so only TCRdb's listed CDR3 is given. This chain joins TRBV5-1 and TRBJ2-1; TRBD1 is the table's D call, not checked against the DNA. The CDR3 spans 12 residues, counting both ends. Germline lookup yields CDR1 SGHRS and CDR2 YFSETQ. This chain's CDR3 is CASSGEDTGQLL.

Turning to this clonotype: This may arise from a read error, as a much more abundant clone is one base away. V usage is TRBV7-9 and J usage is TRBJ1-2; D not resolved. Germline V CDR1 and CDR2: SEHNR, FQNEAQ (reference sequence). The CDR3 consists of 13 residues. The CDR3 sequence: CASSFGSRYGCTF. DNA of the CDR3: TGTGCCAGCAGCTTCGGCTCCCGGTATGGCTGCACCTTC.

CDR3 loop: CSVVPGGQETQYF. Written as DNA, the CDR3 is TGCAGCGTTGTTCCGGGAGGTCAAGAGACCCAGTACTTC. The rearrangement uses TRBV29-1 and TRBJ2-5; 7 bases match TRBD2. The V segment lost 4 bases and the J segment 2 bases; nucleotides outside the gene matches: 4. This CDR3 has 13 amino acids. Looked up from germline, CDR1 is SQVTM and CDR2 is ANQGSEA.